The following is a TCR beta chain sequence with its context. The assay was immunoSEQ multiplex PCR, and TCRdb's table has in-frame clones only and misses some. The sample has 200,000 to 250,000 clones; roughly 80% are singletons. This sample was included in a study of blood T cell repertoires in COVID-19. The sample was peripheral blood. The sequence was obtained from a woman between 65 and 79 years old with COVID-19, enrolled during active disease.

The CDR3 protein is CASSEREGRTDTQYF. Here the CDR3 DNA reads TGTGCCAGCAGCGAGCGGGAGGGGAGGACAGATACGCAGTATTTT. The J gene is TRBJ2-3, the V gene TRBV11-3, with 10 bases lining up with TRBD2. The J segment lost 3 bases and the V segment lost 5 bases, leaving 5 bases of the junction unmatched. This CDR3 contains 15 residues. Germline CDR1 SGHNT, CDR2 YENEEA. Supplemented by reference TRBV11-3 and TRBJ2-3, the full variable domain reads EAGVVQSPRYKIIEKKQPVAFWCNPISGHNTLYWYLQNLGQGPELLIRYENEEAVDDSQLPKDRFSAERLKGVDSTLKIQPAELGDSAVYLCASSEREGRTDTQYFGPGTRLTVL.